The source of this TCR beta chain is a study of T cells in Graves' hyperthyroidism and ophthalmopathy. Amplification targeted TCR beta CDR3 regions from RNA transcripts. RT-PCR in the first round (using the HTBI primer set) targeted the TCR CDR3. TCRdb re-called the multiplex PCR reads with MiXCR, one entry per CDR3 protein. The repertoire consists of a few hundred thousand distinct CDR3 sequences, with around 16% occurring once and the leading ten covering more than 50%. This clonotype was seen more than once but under ten times. Germline V lookup: CDR1 KGHSH, CDR2 LQKENI. J was trimmed by 3 bases and V by 3 bases; bases with no gene match: 10. The CDR3 covers 16 residues.

The chain is built from TRBV18 and TRBJ1-2; 7 bases fit TRBD1. This clonotype was obtained from a woman aged 45-65 years with Graves' hyperthyroidism. The sequencing input was blood. This CDR3 is CASSPSGTGVDYGYTF. DNA for the CDR3: TGTGCCAGCTCACCCAGTGGAACAGGGGTGGACTATGGCTACACCTTC.